This TCR beta chain originates from a study of post-analysis software for immune sequencing data. The CDR3 is 11 residues long. The germline gives CDR1 MNHEY, CDR2 SVGAGI. The V end lost 6 bases, the J end lost 7 bases, and 7 bases lay between the germline ends. Unique molecular identifiers tagged the TCR beta cDNA libraries. Each CDR3 protein gets one entry after TCRdb re-called the PCR reads with MiXCR. Seen here are 750,000 to 950,000 distinct CDR3 sequences, 53% observed once, and the top ten hold approximately 4.2%. This clonotype was seen only a few times. Its antigen is unknown. Findings and caveats of the study: Patients had higher frequencies than controls of five TRBV segments, including TRBV5-6, TRBV5-1 and TRBV20-1. Compared with controls, patients showed significantly lower normalized Chao1 diversity.

This chain links TRBV6-5 with TRBJ2-1; D not certain. This sequence was found in a girl under 18 with multiple sclerosis. Input material: blood. The CDR3 here is CASSDRNEQFF. CDR3 DNA sequence: TGTGCCAGCAGCGATCGGAATGAGCAGTTCTTC.